Each of the 12 T cell receptor beta chains below was sequenced from the same sample in a study of OX40 agonist ivuxolimab in advanced cancers. Library prep was done by the immunoSEQ multiplex PCR assay. The table was pulled from immuneACCESS by TCRdb, which kept in-frame rearrangements only. Such tables lose some clones; where checked, under half of the loss comes from unresolved V genes, and the rest has no known cause. A total of about 18,000 clones appear in this sample, 83% of them only once. Of the sample, about an eighth falls within the top ten clones. The source was CD4+ or CD8+ T cells sorted from blood, collected in a trial of the OX40 agonist ivuxolimab. The receptors were gathered from an adult with an advanced solid tumor such as melanoma, head and neck, liver or kidney cancer.

This CDR3 reads CASSTTTGGDEKLFF. CDR3 nucleotide sequence: TGTGCCAGCAGCACAACGACAGGGGGCGATGAAAAACTGTTTTTT. The chain couples TRBV5-6 to TRBJ1-4; TRBD1 matches at 10 bases. Germline-derived CDR1 and CDR2 are SGHDT and YYEEEE. The CDR3 is made up of 15 amino acids. V trimming: 4 bases; J trimming: 6 bases; junction bases outside the gene matches: 6.

J is TRBJ1-2 and V is TRBV18, with D tentatively TRBD1 (5 bases). Trimming removed 3 bases from V and 7 bases from J, with 15 bases in between. The CDR3 extends over 14 amino acids. Germline-derived CDR1 and CDR2 are KGHSH and LQKENI. The CDR3: CASSPAGNSGGYTF. In nucleotides, the CDR3 is TGTGCCAGCTCACCGGCAGGGAATTCGGGTGGCTACACCTTC. The variable domain in full, completed from reference TRBV18 and TRBJ1-2, reads NAGVMQNPRHLVRRRGQEARLRCSPMKGHSHVYWYRQLPEEGLKFMVYLQKENIIDESGMPKERFSAEFPKEGPSILRIQQVVRGDSAAYFCASSPAGNSGGYTFGSGTRLTVV.

This chain links TRBV20-1 with TRBJ2-5, with D uncertain. Germline-derived CDR1 and CDR2 are DFQATT and SNEGSKA (reference sequence). This CDR3 is built from 10 residues. Trimming pared 5 bases from V and 1 base from J, leaving 2 bases between. The chain's CDR3 is CSASQETQYF. CDR3 DNA sequence: TGCAGTGCTTCCCAAGAGACCCAGTACTTC.

The sample holds a few counts of this clone. CDR3 amino acids: CASVGVLNTEAFF. CDR3 nucleotides: TGTGCTAGTGTCGGGGTACTGAACACTGAAGCTTTCTTT. This chain links TRBV12-5 with TRBJ1-1; no definite D call. Germline V gene data show CDR1 as LGHNT and CDR2 as FRNRAP. V shed 7 bases and J shed 0 bases, with 9 bases lying between them. This CDR3 has 13 amino acids.

J is TRBJ2-1 and V is TRBV11-2; D call uncertain. Germline V CDR1 and CDR2: SGHAT, FQNNGV. V gave up 5 bases and J gave up 0 bases, with 20 bases separating them. The CDR3 has 18 amino acids. The DNA of the CDR3 is TGTGCCAGCAGCACAAAACGGTCTACGCTAAGCTCCTACAATGAGCAGTTCTTC. It encodes CASSTKRSTLSSYNEQFF.

This chain links TRBV5-6 with TRBJ2-5; perhaps TRBD1 as D (6 bases). CDR1 and CDR2 (germline): SGHDT, YYEEEE. This CDR3 region has 15 residues. V shed 0 bases and J shed 2 bases, with 11 bases lying between them. This CDR3 reads CASSLAGTGQETQYF. In DNA form, the CDR3 reads TGTGCCAGCAGCTTGGCCGGAACAGGGCAAGAGACCCAGTACTTC.

The chain recombines TRBV6-6 with TRBJ2-1, with TRBD1 matching 9 bases. The CDR3 length is 16 residues. With V trimmed by 7 bases and J by 7 bases, 14 bases remained unmatched. Germline V gene lookup returns CDR1 MNHNY and CDR2 SVGAGI (reference sequence). In DNA form, the CDR3 reads TGTGCCAGCACGGGAACCCGGGACAGGGTCAAGAATGAGCAGTTCTTC. Amino acid sequence: CASTGTRDRVKNEQFF.

The rearrangement uses TRBV18 and TRBJ1-3; a possible D gene is TRBD1 (6 bases). Looked up from germline, CDR1 is KGHSH and CDR2 is LQKENI. This CDR3 comprises 16 residues. Trimming left V 0 bases short and J 3 bases short, with 12 bases between. The CDR3 is CASSPPGGLGGNTIYF. Written as DNA, the CDR3 is TGTGCCAGCTCACCACCGGGGGGGCTTGGTGGAAACACCATATATTTT.

The CDR3 DNA sequence: TGTGCCAGCAGAGAATGGCGGGCCGCGAACAATGAGCAGTTCTTC. It translates to CASREWRAANNEQFF. The chain combines TRBV6-5 with TRBJ2-1; D is perhaps TRBD2 (5 bases). Per germline, CDR1 MNHEY and CDR2 SVGAGI. Trimming took off 6 bases at V and 5 bases at J, with 17 bases between the two ends. The CDR3 consists of 15 residues.

The chain employs TRBV19 and TRBJ2-1; no definite D call. The germline CDR1 and CDR2 sequences are LNHDA and SQIVND (reference sequence). This CDR3 region has 12 residues. Trimming removed 6 bases at V and 0 bases at J, with 3 bases between. The CDR3 coding sequence is TGTGCCAGTAGGAACTCCTACAATGAGCAGTTCTTC. This sequence encodes CASRNSYNEQFF.

The chain uses TRBV7-2 and TRBJ2-1; D gene unclear. The CDR3 extends over 17 amino acids. With 5 bases removed from V and 4 bases from J, the gap between germline ends came to 21 bases. Per the germline V gene, CDR1 is SGHTA and CDR2 is FQGNSA. The CDR3 region is CASSPSASVRKYNEQFF. CDR3 DNA: TGTGCCAGCAGCCCCTCCGCTAGTGTCAGAAAGTACAATGAGCAGTTCTTC.

This clone showed up just once. The chain couples TRBV5-1 to TRBJ1-2; D is possibly TRBD1 (5 bases). Trimming left V 0 bases short and J 4 bases short, with 7 bases between. CDR1 SGHRS and CDR2 YFSETQ come from the germline V gene. CDR3 length: 13 amino acids. The CDR3 DNA follows: TGCGCCAGCAGCTTGGGACAGTCCTATGGCTACACCTTC. Its protein is CASSLGQSYGYTF.